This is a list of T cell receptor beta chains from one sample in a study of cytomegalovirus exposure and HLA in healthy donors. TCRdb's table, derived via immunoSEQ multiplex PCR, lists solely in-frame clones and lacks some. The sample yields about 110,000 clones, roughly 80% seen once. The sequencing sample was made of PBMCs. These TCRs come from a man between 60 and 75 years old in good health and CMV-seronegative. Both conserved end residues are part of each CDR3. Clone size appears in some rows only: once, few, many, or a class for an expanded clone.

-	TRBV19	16	CASSARGQGLRETQYF
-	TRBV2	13	CASSDSGVDGYTF
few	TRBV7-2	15	CASSWTSGGGETQYF
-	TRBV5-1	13	CASSLQGTGELFF
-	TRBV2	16	CASGPRTGQSNSPLHF
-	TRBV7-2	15	CASSSWDSSQETQYF
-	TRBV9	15	CASSLKGQGYTEAFF
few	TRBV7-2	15	CASSLVAGGAGELFF
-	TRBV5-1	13	CASRAGAYNEQFF
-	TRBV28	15	CASSPPRGGQETQYF
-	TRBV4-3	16	CASSQVLRGGPDTQYF
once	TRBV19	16	CASSIGGFVNTGELFF
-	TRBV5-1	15	CASSFNTGATGELFF
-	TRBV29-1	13	CSGTTGTNEKLFF
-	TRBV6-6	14	CASRPTATGLKAFF
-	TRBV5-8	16	CASSLGQGAIGEKLFF
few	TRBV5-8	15	CASSLSSGVVYGYTF
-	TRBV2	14	CASTPVVSDQPQHF
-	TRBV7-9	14	CASKPGDWRGTQYF
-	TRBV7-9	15	CARGPLGGNTGELFF
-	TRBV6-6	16	CASSYSASDPTDTQYF
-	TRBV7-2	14	CASSLSRDTRRYTF
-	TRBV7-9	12	CASLRRYNEQFF
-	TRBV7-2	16	CASSAGTSRSTDTQYF
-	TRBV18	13	CASSPTGYNEQFF
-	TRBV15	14	CATSRAGVKETQYF
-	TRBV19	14	CASISGQVNTEAFF
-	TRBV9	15	CASSTRTGGSGELFF
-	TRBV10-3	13	CAISEQGAQPQHF
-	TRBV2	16	CASSMDRSRYNSPLHF
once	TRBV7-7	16	CASSPTRVSNTGELFF
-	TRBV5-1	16	CASSPGLAGVEETQYF
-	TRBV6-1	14	CASSEGGGSYEQYF